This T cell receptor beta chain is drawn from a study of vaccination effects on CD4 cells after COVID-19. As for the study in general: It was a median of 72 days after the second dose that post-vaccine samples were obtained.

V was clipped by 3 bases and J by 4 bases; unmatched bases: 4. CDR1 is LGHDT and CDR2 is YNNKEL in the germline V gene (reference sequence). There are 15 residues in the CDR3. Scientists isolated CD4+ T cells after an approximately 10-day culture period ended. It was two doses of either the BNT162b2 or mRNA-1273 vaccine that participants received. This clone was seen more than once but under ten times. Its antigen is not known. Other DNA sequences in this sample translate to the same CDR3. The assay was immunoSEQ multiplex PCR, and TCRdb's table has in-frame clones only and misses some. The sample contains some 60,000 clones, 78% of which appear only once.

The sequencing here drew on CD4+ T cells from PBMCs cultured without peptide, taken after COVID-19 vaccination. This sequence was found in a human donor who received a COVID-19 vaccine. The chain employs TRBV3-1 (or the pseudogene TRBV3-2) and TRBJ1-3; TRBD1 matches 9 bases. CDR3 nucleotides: TGTGCCAGCAGCCAGACAGGGGGACCCGGAAACACCATATATTTT. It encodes CASSQTGGPGNTIYF.